A single T cell receptor beta chain is shown here with its context. This sample was taken from a study of spatial heterogeneity in lung cancer. Study details: Where available, sequencing covered follow-up PBMC samples, taken at a median of around two years after resection.

Specified time point: blood at routine non-recurrence follow-up after resection. Whole RNA was taken from tumor, nontumor lung or frozen PBMC; it was then sequenced unsorted. One entry per CDR3 protein results from TCRdb running MiXCR on the 5' RACE reads. The data contain 20,000 or so distinct CDR3 sequences, about 9% of them singletons. Trimming took 5 bases from V and 7 from J; bases not matched to a gene: 6. This CDR3 contains 14 residues. The chain is built from TRBV12-3 or TRBV12-4 and TRBJ2-1, with TRBD2 matching 9 bases. The material was PBMCs, obtained at follow-up. The clonotype was recovered from a female donor with early-stage non-small cell lung cancer. This CDR3 is CASSRGLARNEQFF. The CDR3 DNA reads as TGTGCCAGCAGTCGAGGACTAGCGAGAAATGAGCAGTTCTTC.